The present T cell receptor (beta chain) was sequenced within a study of read filtering for tumor transcriptome and immune sequencing. From approximately 400 ng of RNA, a library with molecular barcoded alpha/delta and beta/gamma adaptors was made. TCRdb reanalysed the reads using MiXCR and keeps one entry per CDR3 protein. The table lists 130,000 or so distinct CDR3 sequences, less than 15% of them singletons. This clonotype has more than one count but fewer than ten. V lost 6 bases, J lost 4 bases, and 8 bases stayed unmatched. There are 16 residues in the CDR3. Per germline, CDR1 LNHDA and CDR2 SQIVND (reference sequence).

Material for sequencing was a population of CD138-negative cells sorted from bone marrow. The rearrangement uses TRBV19 and TRBJ1-5; 11 bases fit TRBD1. This clonotype was sampled from a donor aged 40 or older with multiple myeloma. This CDR3 reads CASRGPGQGENQPQHF. The CDR3 coding sequence is TGTGCCAGTAGAGGGCCGGGACAGGGGGAAAATCAGCCCCAGCATTTT. Based on the CDR3 plus reference TRBV19 and TRBJ1-5, the full variable domain is DGGITQSPKYLFRKEGQNVTLSCEQNLNHDAMYWYRQDPGQGLRLIYYSQIVNDFQKGDIAEGYSVSREKKESFPLTVTSAQKNPTAFYLCASRGPGQGENQPQHFGDGTRLSIL.